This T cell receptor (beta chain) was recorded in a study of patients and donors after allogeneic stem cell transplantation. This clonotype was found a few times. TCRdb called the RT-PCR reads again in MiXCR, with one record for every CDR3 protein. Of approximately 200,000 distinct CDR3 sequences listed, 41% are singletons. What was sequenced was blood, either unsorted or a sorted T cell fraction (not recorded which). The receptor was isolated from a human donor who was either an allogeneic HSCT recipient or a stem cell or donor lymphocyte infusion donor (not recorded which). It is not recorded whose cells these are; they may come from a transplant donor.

The CDR3 DNA reads as TGTGCCAGCAGCCCCCGAGGGGGCGCCGATGGCTACACCTTC. It codes for CASSPRGGADGYTF. The chain employs TRBV7-3 and TRBJ1-2; 7 nucleotides match TRBD1. This CDR3 spans 14 amino acids. Germline V gene lookup returns CDR1 SGHTA and CDR2 FQGTGA. Trimming removed 5 bases from V and 6 bases from J; junction bases left unmatched: 9. The full variable domain, completed using reference TRBV7-3 and TRBJ1-2, is GAGVSQTPSNKVTEKGKYVELRCDPISGHTALYWYRQSLGQGPEFLIYFQGTGAADDSGLPNDRFFAVRPEGSVSTLKIQRTERGDSAVYLCASSPRGGADGYTFGSGTRLTVV.